By frequency, the clone carrying this T cell receptor beta chain registers medium-sized. Its antigen is not known. Germline loops: CDR1 KGHSH, CDR2 LQKENI. The CDR3 sequence is 15 residues long. CSF cells were profiled by 10X single-cell V(D)J and 5' expression. TCRdb re-called the 10x single-cell sequencing reads, yielding one record per CDR3 amino acid sequence without DNA. Recorded for this sample: over 950 distinct CDR3 sequences. This sample was taken from a study of CD8 T cells in cerebrospinal fluid in Alzheimer's disease. Study-level findings and limits: Expanded clones of at least 3% were commoner in Alzheimer's patients than healthy subjects. The largest CSF clone was proportionally bigger in mild cognitive impairment or Alzheimer's disease than controls.

The chain recombines TRBV18 with TRBJ1-6; TCRdb returns TRBD1, unconfirmable since there is no DNA. The TCR comes from a human donor with Parkinson's disease. The sample was cerebrospinal fluid. The CDR3 loop reads CASSPVPASNSPLHF. Full variable domain (outside the CDR3, taken from reference TRBV18 and TRBJ1-6): NAGVMQNPRHLVRRRGQEARLRCSPMKGHSHVYWYRQLPEEGLKFMVYLQKENIIDESGMPKERFSAEFPKEGPSILRIQQVVRGDSAAYFCASSPVPASNSPLHFGNGTRLTVT.